The T cell receptor (beta chain) described here comes from a study of T-cell reconstitution after alpha-beta-depleted transplantation in children. This clonotype was seen more than once but under ten times. The antigen remains unidentified. This CDR3 comprises 14 residues. Looked up from germline, CDR1 is SEHNR and CDR2 is FQNEAQ (reference sequence). Using unique molecular identifiers, the investigators prepared the TCRbeta library. TCRdb re-derived calls from the PCR reads in MiXCR, one entry per CDR3 protein. The profile shows hundreds of thousands of distinct CDR3 sequences, roughly 17% of them singletons. Regarding the study as a whole: From surviving recipient T cells and thymic progenitors came the high day-60 TCRbeta diversity observed in some patients. Among T cells one year after transplant, newly produced cells accounted for most counts and diversity. Expanded clones from the graft, numbering several hundred, reportedly supplied alpha-beta T cells about two months after transplant.

The genes are TRBV7-9 and TRBJ1-1; tentatively, D is TRBD1 (5 bases). This specimen consisted of PBMCs, mostly from graft donor cells, obtained 360 days after TCRalphabeta/CD19-depleted stem cell transplant. This sequence originates from a male patient aged 2-15 years who had a stem cell transplant for acute lymphoblastic leukemia, so the T cells may come from the graft donor. DNA for the CDR3: TGTGCGGCAGCGGTTGGGGGAATGAACACTGAAGCTTTCTTT. This sequence encodes CAAAVGGMNTEAFF.